These 25 T cell receptor beta chains came from one sample sequenced in a study of cytomegalovirus exposure and HLA in healthy donors. Produced via immunoSEQ multiplex PCR; TCRdb's table is partial and in-frame only. Here the sample spans approximately 97,000 clones, 80% to 95% being singletons. Sequencing was done on a sample of PBMCs. These receptor sequences come from a woman aged 25 to 39 in good health and CMV-seropositive.

V gene TRBV5-1 combines with J gene TRBJ2-3; 13 bases are a match to TRBD2. The CDR3 sequence is 17 residues long. J lost 5 bases, V lost 6 bases, and 12 bases had no gene match. CDR1 SGHRS and CDR2 YFSETQ come from the germline V gene. In DNA form, the CDR3 reads TGCGCCAGCACCCCAGTTGTGGGACTAGCGGGACAAGATACGCAGTATTTT. Encoded protein: CASTPVVGLAGQDTQYF.

The V and J genes are TRBV5-5 and TRBJ2-3, with TRBD1 identical over 8 bases. Germline CDR1 reads SGHKS; CDR2 reads YYEKEE (reference sequence). This CDR3 region has 16 residues. Losses at the gene ends were 2 bases for V and 1 base for J; bases not matched to a gene: 6. The CDR3 sequence: CASSLGQGLGTDTQYF. In nucleotides, the CDR3 is TGTGCCAGCAGCTTAGGACAGGGTCTGGGCACAGATACGCAGTATTTT.

The chain has TRBV18 and TRBJ2-2, with TRBD2 identical over 8 bases. The CDR3 spans 16 residues. Germline V CDR1 and CDR2: KGHSH, LQKENI. The V gene end was trimmed by 4 bases and the J gene end by 5 bases; junction bases not matched to a gene: 9. The CDR3 nucleotides are TGTGCCAGCTCACGGTCCAGCGGGAGTTTAACCGGGGAGCTGTTTTTT. It is translated as CASSRSSGSLTGELFF.

The rearrangement uses TRBV11-2 and TRBJ2-1; D perhaps matches TRBD1 (5 bases). The CDR3 length is 15 residues. Germline V gene lookup returns CDR1 SGHAT and CDR2 FQNNGV. Trimming removed 1 base at V and 4 bases at J, with 11 bases between. CDR3: CASSLGTNQYNEQFF. The CDR3 nucleotides are TGTGCCAGCAGCTTAGGGACAAACCAGTACAATGAGCAGTTCTTC.

The V call is TRBV7-9, the J call TRBJ2-1, with a weak D call TRBD2 (6 bases). This CDR3 contains 15 residues. Germline V gene lookup returns CDR1 SEHNR and CDR2 FQNEAQ (reference sequence). Trimming removed 5 bases at V and 5 bases at J, with 16 bases between. The CDR3 bases are TGTGCCAGCAGCCATCCGGGACTGGCCCACAATGAGCAGTTCTTC. Translated: CASSHPGLAHNEQFF. Complete variable domain (other parts from reference TRBV7-9 and TRBJ2-1): DTGVSQNPRHKITKRGQNVTFRCDPISEHNRLYWYRQTLGQGPEFLTYFQNEAQLEKSRLLSDRFSAERPKGSFSTLEIQRTEQGDSAMYLCASSHPGLAHNEQFFGPGTRLTVL.

The CDR3 protein is CASSLVYRQETQYF. The CDR3 DNA sequence: TGTGCCAGCAGCTTAGTTTACAGACAAGAGACCCAGTACTTC. The rearrangement links TRBV13 to TRBJ2-5; D remains ambiguous. The V end was cut by 1 base, the J end by 2 bases, with 8 bases between. Germline loops: CDR1 PRHDT, CDR2 FYEKMQ (reference sequence). This CDR3 spans 14 amino acids.

This clone has just one count. The chain employs TRBV7-2 and TRBJ1-4, with TRBD1 identical over 7 bases. CDR3 length: 13 amino acids. The trim removed 3 bases at V and 7 bases at J, leaving 2 bases unmatched. CDR1 and CDR2 (germline): SGHTA, FQGNSA. CDR3 sequence: CASSFRTGEKLFF. The CDR3 coding sequence is TGTGCCAGCAGCTTTCGGACAGGTGAAAAACTGTTTTTT.

This chain joins TRBV19 and TRBJ2-7; 7 bases are a match to TRBD2. V lost 3 bases, J lost 5 bases, and 4 bases stayed unmatched. CDR3 length: 13 amino acids. Germline assignment: CDR1 LNHDA and CDR2 SQIVND (reference sequence). The CDR3 region has the DNA TGTGCCAGTAGTATGGCGGGAGTGCACGAGCAGTACTTC. It is translated as CASSMAGVHEQYF.

The gene calls are TRBV5-1 and TRBJ1-1; D gene unclear. The CDR3 spans 14 residues. The germline CDR1 and CDR2 sequences are SGHRS and YFSETQ. V gave up 4 bases and J gave up 0 bases, with 10 bases separating them. The CDR3 DNA reads TGCGCCAGCAGCCCCTCGGTTTTGAACACTGAAGCTTTCTTT. Its translation is CASSPSVLNTEAFF. Drawing the rest from reference TRBV5-1 and TRBJ1-1, the complete variable domain is KAGVTQTPRYLIKTRGQQVTLSCSPISGHRSVSWYQQTPGQGLQFLFEYFSETQRNKGNFPGRFSGRQFSNSRSEMNVSTLELGDSALYLCASSPSVLNTEAFFGQGTRLTVV.

The CDR3 protein is CASSLLGGTGELFF. The CDR3 region has the DNA TGTGCCAGCAGTTTGTTGGGCGGGACCGGGGAGCTGTTTTTT. V gene TRBV6-5 combines with J gene TRBJ2-2, with a possible D match to TRBD2 (5 bases). V shed 4 bases and J shed 5 bases, with 11 bases lying between them. This CDR3 contains 14 residues. Germline-derived CDR1 and CDR2 are MNHEY and SVGAGI.

V is TRBV7-3 and J is TRBJ2-2; D possibly corresponds to TRBD2 (6 bases). The CDR3 is 14 residues long. CDR1 and CDR2 from the germline V gene are SGHTA and FQGTGA. The V end was cut by 6 bases, the J end by 2 bases, with 10 bases between. The CDR3 reads CASRVGGNTGELFF. CDR3 DNA sequence: TGTGCCAGCAGGGTGGGAGGAAACACCGGGGAGCTGTTTTTT. Full variable domain (outside the CDR3, taken from reference TRBV7-3 and TRBJ2-2): GAGVSQTPSNKVTEKGKYVELRCDPISGHTALYWYRQSLGQGPEFLIYFQGTGAADDSGLPNDRFFAVRPEGSVSTLKIQRTERGDSAVYLCASRVGGNTGELFFGEGSRLTVL.

The chain is built from TRBV6-1 and TRBJ2-2; D is perhaps TRBD1 (5 bases). Per germline, CDR1 MNHNS and CDR2 SASEGT. The V end lost 4 bases, the J end lost 4 bases, and 16 bases lay between the germline ends. CDR3 length equals 16 residues. The CDR3 bases are TGTGCCAGCAGTGCTCAGGGTGAGGCGACCACCGGGGAGCTGTTTTTT. Its protein product is CASSAQGEATTGELFF.

V gene TRBV27 combines with J gene TRBJ1-5, with 9 bases lining up with TRBD1. Germline CDR1 reads MNHEY; CDR2 reads SMNVEV (reference sequence). V was clipped by 4 bases and J by 0 bases; unmatched bases: 10. The CDR3 covers 18 residues. The CDR3 sequence is CASSSLGTGLYSNQPQHF. For the CDR3, the DNA is TGTGCCAGCAGTTCCTTGGGGACAGGGCTGTATAGCAATCAGCCCCAGCATTTT.

This clone showed up just a few times. This chain links TRBV6-5 with TRBJ2-2; 9 nucleotides line up with TRBD2. This CDR3 has 16 residues. V lost 3 bases to trimming and J lost 4 bases; unmatched junction nucleotides: 6. The germline CDR1 and CDR2 sequences are MNHEY and SVGAGI. CDR3 residues: CASSYNAGGVTGELFF. The CDR3 region has the DNA TGTGCCAGCAGTTATAATGCGGGGGGGGTCACCGGGGAGCTGTTTTTT.

This clone was observed once. This chain links TRBV27 with TRBJ2-7; weak D call: TRBD2 (6 bases). V shed 3 bases and J shed 0 bases, with 12 bases lying between them. Germline lookup yields CDR1 MNHEY and CDR2 SMNVEV (reference sequence). The CDR3 covers 15 residues. As DNA, the CDR3 is TGTGCCAGCAGTTTTTCTGGAGGGTTCTCCTACGAGCAGTACTTC. Its translation: CASSFSGGFSYEQYF.

The chain couples TRBV4-1 to TRBJ1-2, with TRBD1 identical over 8 bases. V shed 0 bases, J shed 4 bases, and the junction held 4 bases outside the gene matches. The CDR3 is 15 amino acids. Germline V CDR1 and CDR2: MGHRA, YSYEKL. The CDR3 spells CASSQEGTGGYGYTF. The CDR3 DNA reads TGCGCCAGCAGCCAAGAAGGTACAGGGGGCTATGGCTACACCTTC.

This clone was seen only once. This rearrangement joins TRBV27 to TRBJ2-5, with 16 nucleotides matching TRBD2. Per the germline V gene, CDR1 is MNHEY and CDR2 is SMNVEV (reference sequence). After removal of 8 bases from V and 2 bases from J, the junction contained 11 bases not matched to a gene. CDR3 length equals 18 residues. The CDR3 region has the DNA TGTGCCAGCGCCCGGGGACTAGCGGGAGGGGGGAGTCAAGAGACCCAGTACTTC. Translation gives CASARGLAGGGSQETQYF.

V is TRBV28 and J is TRBJ1-2; D is possibly TRBD1 (6 bases). The germline V gene encodes CDR1 MDHEN and CDR2 SYDVKM. Trimming removed 5 bases from V and 4 bases from J, with 14 bases in between. This CDR3 has 14 residues. CDR3 region: CASSLLQGSYGYTF. DNA for the CDR3: TGTGCCAGCAGTCTCCTACAGGGAAGCTATGGCTACACCTTC.

This clone was recorded once. The chain links TRBV19 to TRBJ2-1; 12 bases are a match to TRBD2. Trimming at V came to 9 bases and at J to 8 bases, leaving 5 bases not matched to a gene. Germline V lookup: CDR1 LNHDA, CDR2 SQIVND (reference sequence). The CDR3 runs 13 residues. As DNA, the CDR3 is TGTGCCAGCAGGACTAGCGGGACACATGAGCAGTTCTTC. Translation gives CASRTSGTHEQFF.

The CDR3 loop is CATSRDLADNYGYTF. In DNA, the CDR3 is TGTGCCACCAGCAGAGATCTGGCGGATAACTATGGCTACACCTTC. V gene TRBV15 combines with J gene TRBJ1-2; D unresolved. The CDR3 spans 15 residues. Per the germline V gene, CDR1 is LNHNV and CDR2 is YYDKDF (reference sequence). The V end lost 0 bases, the J end lost 1 base, and 9 bases lay between the germline ends.

The rearrangement joins TRBV6-5 to TRBJ1-4; tentatively, D is TRBD1 (5 bases). This CDR3 has 13 amino acids. Germline CDR1 and CDR2: MNHEY and SVGAGI. Trimming cost V 7 bases and J 0 bases, with 6 bases left between them. CDR3 amino acids: CASKGSTNEKLFF. The CDR3, as DNA: TGTGCCAGCAAGGGGTCAACTAATGAAAAACTGTTTTTT.

The chain carries TRBV2 and TRBJ2-3; D possibly corresponds to TRBD1 (6 bases). V was clipped by 6 bases and J by 2 bases, with 15 bases between them. Germline assignment: CDR1 SNHLY and CDR2 FYNNEI. The CDR3 is 15 amino acids. CDR3 nucleotide sequence: TGTGCCAGCAGCAAAACAGGGCAAAACACAGATACGCAGTATTTT. Translating gives CASSKTGQNTDTQYF. Full variable domain (rest looked up from reference TRBV2 and TRBJ2-3): EPEVTQTPSHQVTQMGQEVILRCVPISNHLYFYWYRQILGQKVEFLVSFYNNEISEKSEIFDDQFSVERPDGSNFTLKIRSTKLEDSAMYFCASSKTGQNTDTQYFGPGTRLTVL.

V and J are TRBV5-8 and TRBJ2-7; TRBD2 is a possible D gene (6 bases). V gave up 0 bases and J gave up 1 base, with 17 bases separating them. This CDR3 region has 17 residues. The germline V gene encodes CDR1 SGHTS and CDR2 YDEGEE. CDR3 loop: CASSLGFGRAGSYEQYF. The CDR3 DNA reads TGTGCCAGCAGCTTGGGGTTCGGCAGGGCGGGATCCTACGAGCAGTACTTC.

The chain uses TRBV15 and TRBJ2-2; 8 bases fit TRBD2. Germline loops: CDR1 LNHNV, CDR2 YYDKDF (reference sequence). Germline trimming cut 1 base from V and 6 bases from J; bases unmatched to any gene: 4. This CDR3 region has 15 residues. The CDR3 here is CATSRGREGSGELFF. The CDR3 bases are TGTGCCACCAGCAGAGGCCGGGAGGGCTCCGGGGAGCTGTTTTTT. The variable domain in full, completed from reference TRBV15 and TRBJ2-2, reads DAMVIQNPRYQVTQFGKPVTLSCSQTLNHNVMYWYQQKSSQAPKLLFHYYDKDFNNEADTPDNFQSRRPNTSFCFLDIRSPGLGDTAMYLCATSRGREGSGELFFGEGSRLTVL.

The chain uses TRBV27 and TRBJ2-3; 8 bases line up with TRBD2. With V trimmed by 5 bases and J by 3 bases, 10 bases remained unmatched. The CDR3 has 16 residues. The germline CDR1 and CDR2 sequences are MNHEY and SMNVEV (reference sequence). The CDR3 nucleotides read TGTGCCAGCAGTCCGTCAGCGGGAGTAGGGACAGATACGCAGTATTTT. This gives the protein CASSPSAGVGTDTQYF.